This TCR beta chain was sequenced in a study of OX40 agonist ivuxolimab in advanced cancers. As for the study in general: Ivuxolimab, an antibody acting as an agonist of OX40 (CD134), was used to treat patients. Cohort: 80% to 85% men, mean age approximately 60, aged about 23 to 79.

The data were produced by immunoSEQ multiplex PCR, yet TCRdb's version contains in-frame clones alone and is incomplete. The sample records tens of thousands of clones, 70% to 90% being singletons. About this clone: Its antigen is unidentified.

Study-wide points: At 0.1 to 3.0 mg/kg and by week 6, clonal expansion occurred in CD4+ and CD8+ blood T cells. The investigators did not determine what antigen specificity the expanded peripheral T cells had.

The CDR3 is made up of 18 amino acids. V was pared by 0 bases and J by 2 bases, with 15 bases between. The germline V gene has CDR1 SGHRS and CDR2 YFSETQ. The genes are TRBV5-1 and TRBJ2-6; TRBD2 is a possible D gene (5 bases). Sequences were derived from CD4+ or CD8+ T cells sorted from blood, sampled in a trial of the OX40 agonist ivuxolimab. The TCR was taken from an adult with an advanced solid tumor such as melanoma, head and neck, liver or kidney cancer. CDR3 DNA sequence: TGCGCCAGCAGCTTGGATTCGGGGAGCCTGGCTGGGGCCAACGTCCTGACTTTC. Its translation: CASSLDSGSLAGANVLTF.